This TCR beta chain was retrieved from a study of T cell responses to AZD1222 COVID-19 vaccine. TCRdb's copy holds only in-frame clones and misses some; the assay was immunoSEQ multiplex PCR. The profile covers about 120,000 clones, with roughly 84% appearing a single time and 5% to 7% taken by the ten largest. Germline loops: CDR1 MDHEN, CDR2 SYDVKM. With 3 bases removed from V and 4 bases from J, the gap between germline ends came to 22 bases. The CDR3 covers 17 residues. This chain joins TRBV28 and TRBJ2-7, with D possibly matching TRBD2 (6 bases). The sequence derives from an adult in good health. The material was peripheral blood, obtained on day 0 of AZD1222 vaccination. DNA of the CDR3: TGTGCCAGCAGTTTCGGTATCGGAGGGGTCTCAGGGTACGAGCAGTACTTC. It translates to CASSFGIGGVSGYEQYF.